Detailed here is one TCR beta chain. One junction end disagrees with the germline gene, perhaps due to a read error. The assay was immunoSEQ multiplex PCR, and TCRdb's table has in-frame clones only and misses some. There are about 100,000 clones in the sample; around 92% occur only once, and 1.9% lies in the top ten. The CDR3 runs to 15 residues. CDR1 and CDR2 (germline): MNHNS, SASEGT. These data are taken from a study of T cell changes during pregnancy in multiple sclerosis. The clonotype comes from a female donor with multiple sclerosis, enrolled in a pregnancy study. The V gene is TRBV6-1, the J gene TRBJ1-2, with D perhaps matching TRBD1 (6 bases). Sequences were derived from peripheral blood, sampled after pregnancy. The CDR3: CASTEIGGPYYGYTF. The CDR3 nucleotides are TGTGCCAGCACTGAAATCGGGGGGCCTTACTATGGCTACACCTTC.